This T cell receptor (beta chain) was profiled in a study of blood T cell repertoires in COVID-19. Study context: The cDNA or gDNA used as material had been derived from T cells, B-cell-depleted T cells, or PBMCs.

This CDR3 has 16 amino acids. Germline-derived CDR1 and CDR2 are SGHNT and YYREEE (reference sequence). The V gene end was trimmed by 0 bases and the J gene end by 0 bases; junction bases not matched to a gene: 2. Repertoires were generated with immunoSEQ multiplex PCR, while TCRdb's copy carries only in-frame clones and drops some. The sample carries 150,000 to 200,000 clones, 65% to 80% recorded once. The TCR was taken from a woman aged 50 to 60 with acute COVID-19. Sequencing was performed on PBMCs or T cells enriched from blood (not recorded which). The chain is built from TRBV5-4 and TRBJ2-2; 7 bases align to TRBD2. CDR3 DNA: TGTGCCAGCAGCTTGGTAGGGAGGGCGAACACCGGGGAGCTGTTTTTT. Protein product: CASSLVGRANTGELFF.